The 27 T cell receptor beta chains given below trace back to one sample, sequenced in a study of siplizumab effects on memory and regulatory T cells. The assay was immunoSEQ multiplex PCR, and TCRdb's table has in-frame clones only and misses some. The data show some 100,000 clones, with about 91% seen just once and under 3% held by the top ten. Sequenced: CD4+ T cells sorted from blood. The receptor source for this set is a human donor in good health. Some clones in this sample may be carry-over from other donors' samples.

The chain has TRBV2 and TRBJ2-1; 14 nucleotides match TRBD2. Per germline, CDR1 SNHLY and CDR2 FYNNEI. The J segment lost 6 bases and the V segment lost 6 bases, leaving 1 base of the junction unmatched. CDR3 length equals 14 residues. The CDR3 here is CASRGTSGSNEQFF. CDR3 DNA: TGTGCCAGCAGGGGGACTAGCGGGAGCAATGAGCAGTTCTTC.

This clone is a singleton in its sample. The J gene is TRBJ2-6, the V gene TRBV7-9; no reliable D call. Germline loops: CDR1 SEHNR, CDR2 FQNEAQ (reference sequence). The CDR3 runs 15 residues. With 5 bases removed from V and 1 base from J, the gap between germline ends came to 9 bases. CDR3 DNA sequence: TGTGCCAGCAGCCCTAGGCTTTCTGGGGCCAACGTCCTGACTTTC. Its protein product is CASSPRLSGANVLTF. Supplemented by reference TRBV7-9 and TRBJ2-6, the full variable domain reads DTGVSQNPRHKITKRGQNVTFRCDPISEHNRLYWYRQTLGQGPEFLTYFQNEAQLEKSRLLSDRFSAERPKGSFSTLEIQRTEQGDSAMYLCASSPRLSGANVLTFGAGSRLTVL.

This chain links TRBV19 with TRBJ1-1, with D possibly matching TRBD1 (5 bases). V lost 7 bases, J lost 1 base, and 13 bases lay in between. The germline V gene has CDR1 LNHDA and CDR2 SQIVND (reference sequence). The CDR3 contains 14 residues. The CDR3, as DNA: TGTGCCAGTATCATTGGTGACAGGAACACTGAAGCTTTCTTT. This encodes CASIIGDRNTEAFF.

J is TRBJ2-7 and V is TRBV5-6; possible D gene TRBD2, 6 bases. This CDR3 spans 16 amino acids. The V end lost 2 bases, the J end lost 5 bases, and 20 bases lay between the germline ends. Germline V CDR1 and CDR2: SGHDT, YYEEEE. The CDR3 sequence: CASSLFRGARTHEQYF. In DNA, the CDR3 is TGTGCCAGCAGCTTATTTCGCGGGGCAAGGACCCACGAGCAGTACTTC.

This clone showed up just once. The V gene is TRBV15, the J gene TRBJ2-6; D perhaps matches TRBD2 (5 bases). CDR3 length: 14 residues. Trimming cost V 9 bases and J 4 bases, with 13 bases left between them. CDR1 is LNHNV, CDR2 YYDKDF, per germline (reference sequence). The chain's CDR3 is CATTPGGGANVLTF. CDR3 DNA sequence: TGTGCCACGACCCCAGGAGGAGGGGCCAACGTCCTGACTTTC.

This clone was counted only a few times. J is TRBJ1-1 and V is TRBV7-3; no clear D. This CDR3 has 15 residues. CDR1 is SGHTA and CDR2 is FQGTGA in the germline V gene. V was trimmed by 1 base and J by 6 bases, leaving 15 bases between them. CDR3 DNA: TGTGCCAGCAGCTTAAACCTCAGGCTCGGACCTGAAGCTTTCTTT. Amino acids: CASSLNLRLGPEAFF.

The rearrangement uses TRBV19 and TRBJ1-1; D possibly corresponds to TRBD1 (6 bases). V lost 3 bases, J lost 6 bases, and 14 bases lay in between. Germline V gene lookup returns CDR1 LNHDA and CDR2 SQIVND (reference sequence). The CDR3 covers 14 residues. The CDR3 protein is CASSIGRGGAEAFF. CDR3 nucleotide sequence: TGTGCCAGTAGTATTGGCAGGGGAGGAGCTGAAGCTTTCTTT.

This clone was seen once. CDR3 bases: TGTGCCAGATTAGCGGGAAGTTGGGAGACCCAGTACTTC. Protein product: CARLAGSWETQYF. The genes are TRBV7-3 and TRBJ2-5; the match to TRBD2 covers 8 bases. The germline gives CDR1 SGHTA, CDR2 FQGTGA. The CDR3 has 13 amino acids. V shed 9 bases, J shed 5 bases, and the junction held 8 bases outside the gene matches.

This rearrangement joins TRBV7-3 to TRBJ2-1; no firm D call. The germline V gene has CDR1 SGHTA and CDR2 FQGTGA. Trimming shortened V by 4 bases and J by 6 bases, and 13 bases separated the two germline ends. CDR3 length: 14 amino acids. The CDR3 bases are TGTGCCAGCAGCTCCTCGCCAGGCCGCAATGAGCAGTTCTTC. Translated, it gives CASSSSPGRNEQFF.

V usage is TRBV5-1 and J usage is TRBJ2-5, with D perhaps TRBD2 (5 bases). The CDR3 sequence is 14 residues long. CDR1 and CDR2 (germline): SGHRS, YFSETQ. V lost 0 bases and J 5 bases, leaving 11 bases between the germline ends. This CDR3 reads CASSLGHRGETQYF. The CDR3 nucleotides read TGCGCCAGCAGCTTGGGCCACAGAGGGGAGACCCAGTACTTC.

The chain joins TRBV4-1 to TRBJ1-5; D may be TRBD1 (5 bases). The CDR3 consists of 16 residues. Per the germline V gene, CDR1 is MGHRA and CDR2 is YSYEKL. The ends were cut back, 1 base at V and 1 base at J, with 11 bases in the middle. CDR3 residues: CASSQGVGGSNQPQHF. The CDR3 region has the DNA TGCGCCAGCAGCCAAGGGGTGGGGGGGAGCAATCAGCCCCAGCATTTT.

This chain uses TRBV5-4 with TRBJ2-7; maybe TRBD1 (5 bases). CDR3 size: 14 residues. V shed 1 base and J shed 6 bases, with 14 bases lying between them. Looked up from germline, CDR1 is SGHNT and CDR2 is YYREEE (reference sequence). The CDR3 coding sequence is TGTGCCAGCAGCTTGAACCAGGGTGGACGCGAGCAGTACTTC. Protein: CASSLNQGGREQYF. The full variable domain, its missing parts supplied by reference TRBV5-4 and TRBJ2-7, is ETGVTQSPTHLIKTRGQQVTLRCSSQSGHNTVSWYQQALGQGPQFIFQYYREEENGRGNFPPRFSGLQFPNYSSELNVNALELDDSALYLCASSLNQGGREQYFGPGTRLTVT.

The V gene is TRBV7-9, the J gene TRBJ2-7; D is possibly TRBD2 (5 bases). The germline V and J ends were trimmed by 5 bases and 2 bases, with 16 bases remaining between them. The CDR3 loop spans 15 amino acids. Germline CDR1 and CDR2: SEHNR and FQNEAQ (reference sequence). This chain's CDR3 is CASSPSLGSTYEQYF. CDR3 DNA sequence: TGTGCCAGCAGCCCTAGCCTCGGTTCCACCTACGAGCAGTACTTC.

This clone was observed once. The rearrangement uses TRBV9 and TRBJ2-3, with D maybe TRBD2 (6 bases). The V gene lost 0 bases and the J gene lost 2 bases, with 13 bases spanning the gap. The germline V gene has CDR1 SGDLS and CDR2 YYNGEE. The CDR3 sequence is 16 residues long. CDR3 nucleotides: TGTGCCAGCAGCGTAGGAAGTGCGGGGCCCACAGATACGCAGTATTTT. Translation: CASSVGSAGPTDTQYF.

The chain couples TRBV11-2 to TRBJ2-3; 11 bases fit TRBD2. The V gene end was trimmed by 5 bases and the J gene end by 5 bases; junction bases not matched to a gene: 9. This CDR3 has 16 residues. CDR1 is SGHAT and CDR2 is FQNNGV in the germline V gene. This chain's CDR3 is CASSLSGRAAGDTQYF. CDR3 nucleotide sequence: TGTGCCAGCAGCCTTAGCGGGAGGGCGGCAGGAGATACGCAGTATTTT.

The CDR3 protein is CASSFGVGTELYGYTF. The DNA of the CDR3 is TGTGCCAGCAGCTTCGGGGTGGGGACAGAGCTCTATGGCTACACCTTC. J is TRBJ1-2 and V is TRBV7-9; 7 nucleotides agree with TRBD1. Germline V CDR1 and CDR2: SEHNR, FQNEAQ (reference sequence). The trim removed 3 bases at V and 4 bases at J, leaving 11 bases unmatched. CDR3 size: 16 residues.

The CDR3 region is CASSDGGKLGAQYF. CDR3 nucleotides: TGTGCCAGCAGTGACGGAGGGAAGTTGGGCGCCCAGTACTTC. This chain joins TRBV2 and TRBJ2-5; perhaps TRBD2 as D (6 bases). This CDR3 contains 14 residues. CDR1 and CDR2 from the germline V gene are SNHLY and FYNNEI. The ends were cut back, 3 bases at V and 9 bases at J, with 17 bases in the middle. Using reference TRBV2 and TRBJ2-5 for the parts outside the CDR3, the full variable domain is EPEVTQTPSHQVTQMGQEVILRCVPISNHLYFYWYRQILGQKVEFLVSFYNNEISEKSEIFDDQFSVERPDGSNFTLKIRSTKLEDSAMYFCASSDGGKLGAQYFGPGTRLLVL.

The genes are TRBV6-5 and TRBJ1-1; D unclear. V lost 2 bases and J 4 bases, leaving 8 bases between the germline ends. The CDR3 has 13 residues. CDR1 and CDR2 (germline): MNHEY, SVGAGI. CDR3 nucleotide sequence: TGTGCCAGCAGTTACGACGTCGTCACTGAAGCTTTCTTT. It yields the protein CASSYDVVTEAFF.

With respect to this clone: A junction end diverges from the germline sequence, so it may reflect a read error. The chain has TRBV6-6 and TRBJ1-5, with 11 bases lining up with TRBD1. The CDR3 totals 11 residues. In germline, CDR1 is MNHNY, CDR2 SVGAGI (reference sequence). CDR3 sequence: CASSYSGTGGF. The CDR3 DNA follows: TGTGCCAGCAGTTACTCGGGGACAGGGGGTTTT.

CDR3 amino acids: CASSTRDLLGGNTIYF. CDR3 nucleotide sequence: TGTGCCAGCAGCACACGGGACCTCTTAGGGGGAAACACCATATATTTT. J is TRBJ1-3 and V is TRBV7-6; possibly TRBD1 for D (5 bases). Germline V gene data show CDR1 as SGHVS and CDR2 as FNYEAQ. The CDR3 runs 16 residues. V gave up 5 bases and J gave up 4 bases, with 18 bases separating them.

This clone has just a few counts. This sequence joins TRBV14 and TRBJ1-1; D possibly corresponds to TRBD1 (6 bases). The CDR3 spans 15 residues. With 5 bases removed from V and 4 bases from J, the gap between germline ends came to 17 bases. Per the germline V gene, CDR1 is SGHDN and CDR2 is FVKESK. The DNA for the CDR3 is TGTGCCAGCAGCTATACTCCCACAGGGCTCACTGAAGCTTTCTTT. Translated: CASSYTPTGLTEAFF.

In its sample, this clone was seen once. CDR3 in DNA: TGTGCCAGCAGCTTACTAGTGCAGGTGGCCGGGGAGCTGTTTTTT. This sequence encodes CASSLLVQVAGELFF. This sequence joins TRBV7-2 and TRBJ2-2; D is unclear. CDR1 is SGHTA and CDR2 is FQGNSA in the germline V gene. This CDR3 spans 15 amino acids. Trimming took 2 bases from V and 6 from J, leaving 13 bases between them.

V usage is TRBV6-1 and J usage is TRBJ2-7; 8 bases map to TRBD1. The CDR3 sequence is 14 residues long. The ends lost 6 bases at V and 1 base at J; junction bases unmatched: 5. Germline assignment: CDR1 MNHNS and CDR2 SASEGT. DNA of the CDR3: TGTGCCAGCAGAGATTGGGACAGGTCCTACGAGCAGTACTTC. It yields the protein CASRDWDRSYEQYF.

V gene TRBV5-6 combines with J gene TRBJ2-1, with D uncertain. The CDR3 consists of 12 residues. Germline-derived CDR1 and CDR2 are SGHDT and YYEEEE. Trimming cost V 7 bases and J 9 bases, with 14 bases left between them. CDR3 sequence reads: CASSDPSSEQFF. The DNA of the CDR3 is TGTGCCAGCTCGGACCCCTCAAGTGAGCAGTTCTTC.

The V call is TRBV11-2, the J call TRBJ2-7; 9 bases are a match to TRBD2. CDR1 and CDR2 from the germline V gene are SGHAT and FQNNGV. With V trimmed by 5 bases and J by 3 bases, 8 bases remained unmatched. This CDR3 is 15 amino acids long. As DNA, the CDR3 is TGTGCCAGCAGCATTTTGGCGGGAGGGAACTACGAGCAGTACTTC. The encoded protein is CASSILAGGNYEQYF.

The genes are TRBV6-5 and TRBJ2-1, with D unresolved. The CDR3 runs 14 residues. Trimming removed 0 bases from V and 5 bases from J, with 8 bases in between. Germline V gene data show CDR1 as MNHEY and CDR2 as SVGAGI. The CDR3 reads CASSYSRLHNEQFF. The CDR3 nucleotides are TGTGCCAGCAGTTACTCTCGACTCCACAATGAGCAGTTCTTC.

The V and J genes are TRBV10-3 and TRBJ1-2; 9 nucleotides agree with TRBD1. This CDR3 comprises 18 residues. Unmatched junction bases numbered 19, after V lost 5 bases and J lost 6 bases. CDR1 and CDR2 from the germline V gene are ENHRY and SYGVKD. CDR3 DNA: TGTGCCATCAGTAACAGTCCCGGGACAGGGAATGGTGATCATGGCTACACCTTC. Protein: CAISNSPGTGNGDHGYTF.